The 25 T cell receptor beta chains reported below all come from one sample, sequenced in a study of tumor and adjacent non-tumor tissue in lung cancer. TCRbeta libraries were built with three rounds of nested PCR, modified from ARM-PCR. In TCRdb, the multiplex PCR reads were re-called with MiXCR into one record per CDR3 protein. The sample carries some 100,000 distinct CDR3 sequences, over 55% recorded once. This sample's RNA came from whole unsorted tissue. This non-tumor lung sample came from over 3 cm beyond the tumor edge. The sequenced sample consisted of distant non-tumor lung tissue. These TCRs come from a man younger than 45 with non-small cell lung cancer.

On this clonotype itself: The junction shows a germline mismatch at one end, possibly a read error. The rearrangement uses TRBV12-5 and TRBJ1-1; perhaps TRBD1 as D (5 bases). Looked up from germline, CDR1 is LGHNT and CDR2 is FRNRAP. The CDR3 consists of 13 residues. CDR3 sequence reads: CASGLGQRHETFF. CDR3 in DNA: TGTGCTAGTGGTTTGGGACAGCGTCATGAAACTTTCTTT.

As to this clonotype: At one end, the junction sequence differs from germline, possibly due to a read error. This chain uses TRBV11-3 with TRBJ2-1; D is possibly TRBD1 (6 bases). CDR3 length: 14 amino acids. Germline values: CDR1 SGHNT, CDR2 YENEEA. CDR3 coding DNA: TGTGCCAACGGCTTAGGAGACAGGTACAATGAACAGTCCTTC. Its translation: CANGLGDRYNEQSF.

A note on this clonotype: As the CDR3 is not closed by the conserved phenylalanine or tryptophan, this likely results from a read error. Because the CDR3's place on the DNA is in doubt, the DNA is left out and the CDR3 is given as listed by TCRdb. This chain links TRBV10-3 with TRBJ1-1; the table's D call of TRBD1 was not tested on the DNA. The CDR3 sequence runs 15 residues, both termini included. Germline V gene sequence: CDR1 ENHRY, CDR2 SYGVKD. This chain's CDR3 is CAISRGTGRDTEAFL.

With respect to this clonotype: The junction departs from germline at one end; a sequencing error may be responsible. The rearrangement links TRBV19 to TRBJ2-7, with D unclear. CDR1 is LNHDA, CDR2 SQIVND, per germline (reference sequence). The length of the CDR3 is 15 residues. The CDR3 DNA follows: TGTGCCAGTAGTATGAAGGGCAGCCCTTCCTACGAGCAGTATTTC. Protein: CASSMKGSPSYEQYF.

The chain carries TRBV6-2 or TRBV6-3 and TRBJ2-2; D tentatively reads TRBD1 or TRBD2 (5 bases each). This CDR3 has 15 residues. V was pared by 8 bases and J by 1 base, with 14 bases between. Germline lookup yields CDR1 MNHEY and CDR2 SVGEGT. CDR3 amino acids: CASARGTVNTGELFF. In nucleotides, the CDR3 is TGTGCCAGCGCAAGAGGGACGGTGAACACCGGGGAGCTGTTTTTT.

The gene calls are TRBV11-3 and TRBJ2-2, with D possibly being TRBD2 (6 bases). The CDR3 sequence is 19 residues long. Germline lookup yields CDR1 SGHNT and CDR2 YENEEA. V was clipped by 1 base and J by 2 bases, with 20 bases between them. The CDR3 DNA reads as TGTGCCAGCAGCTTAGGTGTCGTCGGGCGGGGCAGTAACACCGGGGAGCTGTTTTTT. Translated: CASSLGVVGRGSNTGELFF.

Comment on this clonotype: Relative to the germline gene, one junction end is altered; a read error may explain this. The rearrangement joins TRBV11-2 to TRBJ1-1; no firm D call. Germline-derived CDR1 and CDR2 are SGHAT and FQNNGV. The CDR3 runs to 14 residues. The CDR3 here is CASSRDGMNAEAFF. The CDR3 region has the DNA TGTGCCAGCAGCCGAGACGGAATGAACGCTGAAGCTTTCTTT.

The count of this clonotype is one. An end of the junction does not agree with germline; a read error may underlie this. The chain combines TRBV20-1 with TRBJ2-3; no definite D call. Germline values: CDR1 DFQATT, CDR2 SNEGSKA (reference sequence). The CDR3 runs 14 residues. The CDR3 nucleotides are TGCAGTACCCCTCTGGTGGAAAGCACAGACACGCAGTATTTT. Translation gives CSTPLVESTDTQYF.

A word on this clonotype: Here the CDR3 omits its conserved ending phenylalanine or tryptophan, so a read error is the likely source. This rearrangement joins TRBV5-1 to TRBJ2-1, with a possible D match to TRBD2 (5 bases). CDR3 size: 14 residues. CDR1 and CDR2 (germline): SGHRS, YFSETQ. In nucleotides, the CDR3 is TGCGCCAGCAGCTTGATGCTAGCAGACAATGATCAGTTCCTC. Translating gives CASSLMLADNDQFL.

The rearrangement joins TRBV5-6 to TRBJ1-2; D remains ambiguous. V lost 0 bases and J lost 8, with 11 bases in between. The germline gives CDR1 SGHDT, CDR2 YYEEEE. CDR3 length: 13 residues. This chain's CDR3 is CASSLVWVGGYTF. CDR3 sequence (DNA): TGTGCCAGCAGCTTGGTATGGGTCGGCGGCTACACCTTC.

This clonotype was counted between two and nine times. Its ends do not fully match the called genes, so a read error is possible. The chain has TRBV5-6 and TRBJ1-5; no firm D call. The CDR3 runs to 15 residues. Germline V CDR1 and CDR2: SGHDT, YYEEEE. CDR3 nucleotide sequence: TGTGCCAGCAGCTTGTCGGTGGGTCCCAATCAGTCCCAACATTTT. Protein: CASSLSVGPNQSQHF.

As for this clonotype: This may stem from a read error, because a much larger clone lies one nucleotide away. The gene calls are TRBV5-4 and TRBJ2-2; tentatively, D is TRBD1 (6 bases). V was cut by 6 bases and J by 1 base, with 7 bases left in between. CDR3 length equals 13 residues. Germline V lookup: CDR1 SGHNT, CDR2 YYREEE (reference sequence). The CDR3 nucleotides read TGTGCCAGCACAGGGGTGAACACCGGGGAGCTGTTTTTT. Residues: CASTGVNTGELFF.

A note on this clonotype: This may be a read error, as it is one base from a much larger clone. The V and J genes are TRBV4-1 and TRBJ2-3; unclear D gene. This CDR3 region has 17 residues. V lost 0 bases, J lost 0 bases, and 13 bases lay in between. Germline assignment: CDR1 MGHRA and CDR2 YSYEKL. The CDR3 DNA is TGCGCCAGCAGCCAAGATGGTCCCACGACTAGCACAGATACGCAGTATTTT. It encodes CASSQDGPTTSTDTQYF.

V is TRBV6-7 and J is TRBJ1-5; TRBD1 might be the D (5 bases). Being an ORF, TRBV6-7 has a function that is uncertain. Trimming left V 0 bases short and J 2 bases short, with 17 bases between. CDR3 length equals 18 residues. DNA for the CDR3: TGTGCCAGCAGTTACTCGAGGAAATGGGACTCCGGCAATCAGCCCCAGCATTTT. Translated, it gives CASSYSRKWDSGNQPQHF.

The chain carries TRBV29-1 and TRBJ2-5; D is undetermined. The CDR3 sequence is 14 residues long. Germline V gene data show CDR1 as SQVTM and CDR2 as ANQGSEA. V lost 3 bases, J lost 2 bases, and 13 bases lay in between. The CDR3 bases are TGCAGCGTTGAGGCGAGGTTATTACAAGAGACCCAGTACTTC. Protein: CSVEARLLQETQYF.

With regard to this clonotype: One junction end does not reproduce the germline sequence, and a read error may be involved. The V gene is TRBV10-2, the J gene TRBJ2-5; unclear D gene. The CDR3 loop spans 13 amino acids. CDR1 WSHSY and CDR2 SAAADI come from the germline V gene. The CDR3 nucleotides read TGCGCCAGCTGTGGGGTGATCCAAGATACCCAGTACTTC. Translation: CASCGVIQDTQYF.

V and J are TRBV5-5 and TRBJ2-4; D unclear. CDR1 is SGHKS and CDR2 is YYEKEE in the germline V gene (reference sequence). V lost 4 bases and J 8 bases, leaving 10 bases between the germline ends. The CDR3 length is 12 residues. The CDR3, as DNA: TGTGCCAGCAGCATGGACGTAGACATTCAGTACTTC. It translates to CASSMDVDIQYF.

Notes on this clonotype: The germline gene is not matched at one end of the junction; a read error may be the cause. V usage is TRBV11-2 and J usage is TRBJ2-5, with D uncertain. The CDR3 is made up of 14 amino acids. CDR1 and CDR2 from the germline V gene are SGHAT and FQNNGV. The CDR3, as DNA: TGTGCCAGCAGTTCCTTACGGTCGCTCAAGACCCACTACTTC. Its protein is CASSSLRSLKTHYF.

The sample holds many counts of this clonotype. Possible read error: a much larger clone is one base away. The chain recombines TRBV20-1 with TRBJ2-7; no clear D gene. Germline CDR1 is DFQATT and CDR2 is SNEGSKA (reference sequence). This CDR3 contains 11 residues. In nucleotides, the CDR3 is TGCAGTGCTAGAGACAACTACAAGCAGTACTTC. Protein: CSARDNYKQYF.

This clonotype was seen more than once but under ten times. Since a much larger clone is just one base distant, this may be a read error. The chain links TRBV10-2 to TRBJ2-5; 7 positions match TRBD2. This CDR3 has 15 residues. From germline, CDR1 is WSHSY and CDR2 SAAADI. This chain's CDR3 is CTSSEPGTTGETQYF. CDR3 coding DNA: TGCACCAGCAGTGAACCTGGGACTACAGGAGAGACCCAGTACTTC.

This clonotype was recorded at least ten times. The rearrangement uses TRBV24-1 and TRBJ2-2; TRBD1 matches 7 bases. Germline lookup yields CDR1 KGHDR and CDR2 SFDVKD. This CDR3 has 17 amino acids. The V segment lost 4 bases and the J segment 2 bases; nucleotides outside the gene matches: 9. This chain's CDR3 is CATSDSEGGANTGELFF. In DNA form, the CDR3 reads TGTGCCACCAGTGACTCCGAAGGGGGCGCTAACACCGGGGAGCTGTTTTTT.

This clonotype was counted many times. V and J are TRBV5-4 and TRBJ1-2, with D possibly TRBD1 on 5 matching bases. Looked up from germline, CDR1 is SGHNT and CDR2 is YYREEE (reference sequence). Trimming stripped 4 bases from V and 6 bases from J, with 19 bases between. This CDR3 is built from 15 residues. The CDR3 DNA reads as TGTGCCAGCAGCCTCACCGGGCGGGGGGAAGATGGCTACACCTTC. Protein sequence: CASSLTGRGEDGYTF.

About this clonotype itself: Possible read error: a much larger clone is one base away. The CDR3 end shows no conserved phenylalanine or tryptophan, and so a read error is likely. J is TRBJ2-5 and V is TRBV12-3 or TRBV12-4, with D possibly being TRBD1 (5 bases). This CDR3 comprises 14 residues. Trimming took off 3 bases at V and 5 bases at J, with 13 bases between the two ends. The CDR3 nucleotides read TGTGCCAGCAGTTTGCCGCCAGGGTTTGAGACCCAGTACTTG. Translation: CASSLPPGFETQYL.

This clonotype was seen more than once but under ten times. This clone may be a read error of a much larger clone one base away. The chain carries TRBV4-3 and TRBJ2-7, with 7 bases fitting TRBD2. V gave up 0 bases and J gave up 0 bases; unmatched junction bases: 8. Germline V gene lookup returns CDR1 LGHNA and CDR2 YSLEER. The CDR3 is made up of 17 amino acids. This CDR3 is CASSQERSSGISYEQYF. CDR3 sequence (DNA): TGCGCCAGCAGCCAAGAACGGTCTAGCGGTATCTCCTACGAGCAGTACTTC.

Turning to this clonotype: A much larger clone lies a single base off, so this may be a read error. CDR3 amino acids: CASSPSGLATDTQYF. In DNA, the CDR3 is TGTGCCAGCAGTCCATCAGGGTTAGCAACAGATACGCAGTATTTT. The chain employs TRBV28 and TRBJ2-3, with D possibly being TRBD1 (5 bases). CDR1 is MDHEN, CDR2 SYDVKM, per germline. The length of the CDR3 is 15 residues. Trimming removed 5 bases at V and 3 bases at J, with 15 bases between. Based on the CDR3 plus reference TRBV28 and TRBJ2-3, the full variable domain is DVKVTQSSRYLVKRTGEKVFLECVQDMDHENMFWYRQDPGLGLRLIYFSYDVKMKEKGDIPEGYSVSREKKERFSLILESASTNQTSMYLCASSPSGLATDTQYFGPGTRLTVL.